The clone carrying this TCR beta chain appeared a single time. Its antigen is unidentified. This CDR3 is 16 amino acids long. V lost 0 bases to trimming and J lost 0 bases; unmatched junction nucleotides: 5. Per the germline V gene, CDR1 is SQVTM and CDR2 is ANQGSEA. These data originate in a study of shared clonotypes between healthy human individuals. Study-level results: Clonotype sharing levels among donors were expected to vary with sequencing depth.

The deep-level immunoSEQ assay was used. Around 30,000 T cell genomes, or 300 ng DNA, went into unsorted PBMC replicate PCRs. It was on ten immunoSEQ deep assay plates that unsorted PBMC DNA was sequenced. Profiled with immunoSEQ multiplex PCR; TCRdb holds only in-frame clones, not every one. This sample yields more than 450,000 clones, of which 60% to 85% are seen a single time; over 10% belongs to the top ten. The clonotype originates from a woman between 40 and 55 years old in good health. Some clones in this sample may be carry-over from other donors' samples. V usage is TRBV29-1 and J usage is TRBJ2-1; TRBD2 agrees at 7 bases. The sample taken for sequencing was PBMCs. The CDR3 loop reads CSVEDHRGGSYNEQFF. CDR3 in DNA: TGCAGCGTTGAAGATCACCGCGGGGGCTCCTACAATGAGCAGTTCTTC.